Listed below are T cell receptor beta chains from one sample, sequenced in a study of T cell changes during pregnancy in multiple sclerosis. Sequencing was performed with immunoSEQ multiplex PCR; in TCRdb, only in-frame clones are kept and a portion is missing. The table records tens of thousands of clones, 92% of them present only once. The sample consisted of peripheral blood, taken after pregnancy. The receptor source for this set is a female donor with multiple sclerosis, enrolled in a pregnancy study. The CDR3 runs from the conserved cysteine through the conserved F or W. The D gene is left open where the match is weak. Where a row states a size, it is once, few, many or the class of an expanded clone; other rows omit it.

D	size	V	J	CDR3	DNA
NA	NA	TRBV19	TRBJ2-1	CASSIKVGGPPDNEQFF	TGTGCCAGTAGTATAAAGGTCGGGGGGCCTCCAGACAATGAGCAGTTCTTC
TRBD2	NA	TRBV7-2	TRBJ2-7	CASSLETGGPHEQYF	TGTGCCAGCAGCTTAGAAACGGGAGGGCCCCACGAGCAGTACTTC
NA	few	TRBV2	TRBJ1-1	CASRRDHSPGDTEAFF	TGTGCCAGCAGACGGGACCACTCACCGGGAGATACTGAAGCTTTCTTT
TRBD2	NA	TRBV9	TRBJ2-7	CASSVASGVSEQYF	TGTGCCAGCAGCGTAGCTAGCGGGGTCTCCGAGCAGTACTTC
NA	NA	TRBV4-3	TRBJ1-1	CASSLEVGSTGWTEAFF	TGCGCCAGCAGCCTGGAAGTGGGTAGCACGGGTTGGACTGAAGCTTTCTTT
TRBD1	NA	TRBV7-9	TRBJ1-1	CASSLRQGATEAFF	TGTGCCAGCAGCCTTCGACAGGGGGCCACTGAAGCTTTCTTT
TRBD2	NA	TRBV6-1	TRBJ2-3	CASSVGLAGGRVADTQYF	TGTGCCAGCAGTGTCGGCCTAGCGGGAGGAAGGGTAGCAGATACGCAGTATTTT
NA	NA	TRBV5-6	TRBJ2-7	CASSSLRGADEQYF	TGTGCCAGCAGCTCCCTTCGGGGGGCCGACGAGCAGTACTTC
TRBD1	NA	TRBV5-8	TRBJ1-2	CASLPDRGYYGYTF	TGTGCCAGCTTACCTGACAGGGGTTATTATGGCTACACCTTC
TRBD1	NA	TRBV5-4	TRBJ2-5	CASSWPMGQGQETQYF	TGTGCCAGCAGCTGGCCTATGGGACAGGGACAAGAGACCCAGTACTTC
NA	NA	TRBV18	TRBJ2-3	CASSPRRAPDTQYF	TGTGCCAGCTCACCAAGGAGAGCACCAGATACGCAGTATTTT
NA	NA	TRBV6-6	TRBJ1-1	CASSYGQGGTEAFF	TGTGCCAGCAGTTACGGTCAGGGTGGGACTGAAGCTTTCTTT
NA	NA	TRBV21-1	TRBJ2-7	CASSNKNSRGEQYF	TGTGCCAGCAGCAATAAGAACAGCCGGGGAGAGCAGTACTTC
TRBD1	NA	TRBV11-2	TRBJ1-2	CASSFLGGQDGYTF	TGTGCCAGCAGCTTCTTAGGGGGCCAGGATGGCTACACCTTC
NA	NA	TRBV30	TRBJ1-3	CAWGLAGNTIYF	TGTGCCTGGGGCCTCGCAGGAAACACCATATATTTT
NA	NA	TRBV30	TRBJ2-1	CAWNHERRQGSQFF	TGTGCCTGGAACCACGAACGCCGGCAGGGGAGTCAGTTCTTC
NA	NA	TRBV7-9	TRBJ1-1	CASSPAVNTEAFF	TGTGCCAGCAGCCCTGCAGTGAACACTGAAGCTTTCTTT